This TCR beta chain originates from a study of blood T cell repertoires in COVID-19. The overall study: Whether acute or convalescent, the COVID-19 samples came from the United States, Italy and Spain. In each case, the material was cDNA or gDNA derived from T cells, B-cell-depleted T cells, or PBMCs.

Source study methods: Scientists estimated how many nucleated cells there were by amplifying reference gene primers. The table came from immunoSEQ multiplex PCR; TCRdb's copy has only in-frame clones and leaves some out. V, J and clone size derive from that table, while D and trimming were established from the DNA sequence. The table includes about 64,000 clones, roughly four fifths detected once. The CDR3 has 20 residues. The V end was cut by 3 bases, the J end by 7 bases, with 34 bases between. CDR1 and CDR2 (germline): MNHEY, SVGEGT. Material for sequencing was peripheral blood. This TCR derives from a human donor in a cohort sampled during active COVID-19. This sequence joins TRBV6-2 or TRBV6-3 and TRBJ2-7; D unresolved. As DNA, the CDR3 is TGTGCCAGCAGTTATCCCACCACATCCATCGGCGGCCGCCAAGAAAAAGAGCAGTACTTC. Residues: CASSYPTTSIGGRQEKEQYF.